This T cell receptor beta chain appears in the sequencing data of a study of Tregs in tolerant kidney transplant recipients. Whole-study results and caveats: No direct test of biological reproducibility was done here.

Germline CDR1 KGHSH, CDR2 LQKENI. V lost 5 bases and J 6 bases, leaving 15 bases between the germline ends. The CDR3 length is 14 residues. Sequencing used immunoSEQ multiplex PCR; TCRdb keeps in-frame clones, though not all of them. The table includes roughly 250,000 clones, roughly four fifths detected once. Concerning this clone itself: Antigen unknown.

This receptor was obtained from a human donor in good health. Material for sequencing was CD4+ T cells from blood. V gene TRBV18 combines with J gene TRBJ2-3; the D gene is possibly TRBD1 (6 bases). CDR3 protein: CASSIRGSPDTQYF. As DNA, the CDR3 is TGTGCCAGCTCAATCAGGGGATCCCCGGATACGCAGTATTTT. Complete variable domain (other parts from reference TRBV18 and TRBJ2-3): NAGVMQNPRHLVRRRGQEARLRCSPMKGHSHVYWYRQLPEEGLKFMVYLQKENIIDESGMPKERFSAEFPKEGPSILRIQQVVRGDSAAYFCASSIRGSPDTQYFGPGTRLTVL.